A single sample is the source of the 22 T cell receptor beta chains below, sequenced in a study of cytomegalovirus exposure and HLA in healthy donors. The PCR employed 60 Vbeta primers together with 13 Jbeta primers. Clones were read by immunoSEQ multiplex PCR, and TCRdb kept only the in-frame ones, dropping some. The sample has over 200,000 clones, roughly 79% seen once; the top ten hold about 0.58%. Sequencing was performed on PBMCs. Every receptor here comes from a woman in her thirties or forties in good health and CMV-seronegative.

The CDR3: CAISDDPGLARNEQFF. The DNA of the CDR3 is TGTGCCATCAGTGACGACCCGGGACTAGCGCGGAATGAGCAGTTCTTC. V usage is TRBV10-3 and J usage is TRBJ2-1; TRBD2 agrees at 10 bases. The CDR3 has 16 residues. Per the germline V gene, CDR1 is ENHRY and CDR2 is SYGVKD. V gave up 3 bases and J gave up 7 bases; unmatched junction bases: 9.

This chain joins TRBV12-5 and TRBJ1-2, with 7 bases matching TRBD1. The J segment lost 4 bases and the V segment lost 7 bases, leaving 3 bases of the junction unmatched. The CDR3 consists of 12 residues. Per germline, CDR1 LGHNT and CDR2 FRNRAP. The CDR3 sequence: CASAGTAYGYTF. The CDR3 nucleotides read TGTGCTAGTGCCGGGACAGCCTATGGCTACACCTTC.

The rearrangement uses TRBV4-1 and TRBJ1-6; TRBD1 matches at 7 bases. The CDR3 totals 15 residues. With V trimmed by 2 bases and J by 7 bases, 5 bases remained unmatched. CDR1 is MGHRA and CDR2 is YSYEKL in the germline V gene. The CDR3 DNA is TGCGCCAGCAGCCAATTCGAACAGGGGAATTCACCCCTCCACTTT. It is translated as CASSQFEQGNSPLHF.

This clone was counted a few times. The J gene is TRBJ2-2, the V gene TRBV14, with D possibly matching TRBD1 (5 bases). The CDR3 contains 14 residues. The V gene lost 2 bases and the J gene lost 1 base, with 5 bases spanning the gap. CDR1 and CDR2 from the germline V gene are SGHDN and FVKESK. CDR3 sequence: CASSQTGNTGELFF. CDR3 DNA sequence: TGTGCCAGCAGCCAAACAGGGAACACCGGGGAGCTGTTTTTT.

The CDR3 DNA reads as TGCGCCAGCAGTCTGGCCCTGATACCCTATAATTCACCCCTCCACTTT. Residues: CASSLALIPYNSPLHF. The chain links TRBV10-1 to TRBJ1-6; no firm D call. V was pared by 5 bases and J by 2 bases, with 13 bases between. From germline, CDR1 is WNHNN and CDR2 SYGVQD (reference sequence). This CDR3 is 16 amino acids long.

The chain recombines TRBV5-6 with TRBJ2-3, with TRBD1 as a possible D gene (5 bases). The germline V gene encodes CDR1 SGHDT and CDR2 YYEEEE. V lost 1 base and J lost 4, with 16 bases in between. The CDR3 has 16 amino acids. CDR3 in DNA: TGTGCCAGCAGCTTGTCCCTCCGGCAGGGTTCAGATACGCAGTATTTT. It encodes CASSLSLRQGSDTQYF.

This chain connects TRBV27 to TRBJ2-7, with D perhaps matching TRBD1 (5 bases). The CDR3 totals 12 residues. The V and J ends lost 8 bases and 4 bases respectively, with 12 bases between them. CDR1 MNHEY and CDR2 SMNVEV come from the germline V gene (reference sequence). The DNA of the CDR3 is TGTGCCAGCGGCCTAGGGGCTTACGAGCAGTACTTC. It codes for CASGLGAYEQYF.

This clone appeared a few times. The CDR3 sequence: CASSYTSNQPQHF. CDR3 in DNA: TGTGCCAGCAGTTACACGAGCAATCAGCCCCAGCATTTT. The chain links TRBV28 to TRBJ1-5; no reliable D call. The V gene lost 4 bases and the J gene lost 1 base, with 5 bases spanning the gap. This CDR3 is built from 13 residues. From germline, CDR1 is MDHEN and CDR2 SYDVKM.

The count of this clone is one. The chain recombines TRBV27 with TRBJ2-7, with 8 positions matching TRBD2. The junction had 4 bases not matched to a gene; V was cut back by 3 bases and J by 6 bases. Germline CDR1 MNHEY, CDR2 SMNVEV (reference sequence). CDR3 length: 13 residues. For the CDR3, the DNA is TGTGCCAGCAGTTTCGGGGGGGACGGCGAGCAGTACTTC. Its protein product is CASSFGGDGEQYF.

This clone was seen just once. The CDR3 loop reads CASSYSRDRTYEQYF. The CDR3 bases are TGTGCCAGCAGTTACTCCCGGGACAGGACCTACGAGCAGTACTTC. The gene calls are TRBV6-5 and TRBJ2-7; the match to TRBD1 covers 8 bases. CDR3 size: 15 residues. V was pared by 0 bases and J by 2 bases, with 3 bases of the junction left unmatched. CDR1 MNHEY and CDR2 SVGAGI come from the germline V gene.

The CDR3, as DNA: TGTGCCAGCAGTGATACTAGCGGGGTGGCTGATACGCAGTATTTT. Protein product: CASSDTSGVADTQYF. The J gene is TRBJ2-3, the V gene TRBV6-1; 10 bases map to TRBD2. The CDR3 loop spans 15 amino acids. V gave up 3 bases and J gave up 6 bases; unmatched junction bases: 6. Germline V lookup: CDR1 MNHNS, CDR2 SASEGT.

The V and J genes are TRBV6-5 and TRBJ2-5, with D tentatively TRBD2 (5 bases). Germline V gene sequence: CDR1 MNHEY, CDR2 SVGAGI. The CDR3 is made up of 14 amino acids. The V end lost 2 bases, the J end lost 7 bases, and 14 bases lay between the germline ends. CDR3 residues: CASSYSGLRGTQYF. The CDR3 DNA reads as TGTGCCAGCAGTTACAGCGGCTTACGGGGGACCCAGTACTTC.

V gene TRBV18 combines with J gene TRBJ1-2, with D unclear. Germline CDR1 and CDR2: KGHSH and LQKENI. CDR3 size: 12 residues. V was pared by 2 bases and J by 4 bases, with 5 bases between. This CDR3 is CASSPGSYGYTF. Written as DNA, the CDR3 is TGTGCCAGCTCACCAGGCAGCTATGGCTACACCTTC.

This rearrangement joins TRBV30 to TRBJ2-7, with 11 bases that match TRBD1. Trimming cost V 3 bases and J 4 bases; bases outside gene matches: 5. Germline V gene sequence: CDR1 GTSNPN, CDR2 SVGIG (reference sequence). The CDR3 consists of 14 residues. The CDR3 DNA reads TGTGCCTGGAGCGCCGGGACAGGGGGGTACGAGCAGTACTTC. It yields the protein CAWSAGTGGYEQYF.

The rearrangement uses TRBV5-1 and TRBJ1-4, with 10 bases that match TRBD1. Germline V gene sequence: CDR1 SGHRS, CDR2 YFSETQ. This CDR3 is 14 amino acids long. With V trimmed by 3 bases and J by 4 bases, 0 bases remained unmatched. The DNA for the CDR3 is TGCGCCAGCAGCTGGACAGGGGGTAATGAAAAACTGTTTTTT. Its protein product is CASSWTGGNEKLFF.

This clone was seen a handful of times. The V and J genes are TRBV5-6 and TRBJ1-1; 9 bases line up with TRBD1. The germline CDR1 and CDR2 sequences are SGHDT and YYEEEE. CDR3 size: 16 residues. The junction had 4 bases not matched to a gene; V was cut back by 0 bases and J by 1 base. CDR3 in DNA: TGTGCCAGCAGCTTGGACAGGGGGCGCAGGAACACTGAAGCTTTCTTT. Translating gives CASSLDRGRRNTEAFF.

The chain carries TRBV30 and TRBJ1-2, with 7 bases aligning to TRBD1. Germline assignment: CDR1 GTSNPN and CDR2 SVGIG (reference sequence). This CDR3 region has 14 residues. With V trimmed by 4 bases and J by 3 bases, 8 bases remained unmatched. The CDR3 DNA sequence: TGTGCCTGGACCCCACCGGGACAGTACTATGGCTACACCTTC. Translation gives CAWTPPGQYYGYTF.

This clone was seen a handful of times. Other DNA sequences in the same sample also yield this CDR3. The chain couples TRBV19 to TRBJ1-1; D remains unclear. The ends were cut back, 3 bases at V and 4 bases at J, with 9 bases in the middle. Per germline, CDR1 LNHDA and CDR2 SQIVND (reference sequence). The CDR3 sequence is 13 residues long. The CDR3: CASSIRGGTEAFF. The CDR3 DNA reads TGTGCCAGTAGTATTCGGGGTGGCACTGAAGCTTTCTTT.

This rearrangement joins TRBV12-5 to TRBJ2-5, with TRBD1 matching 8 bases. The CDR3 consists of 16 residues. Germline values: CDR1 LGHNT, CDR2 FRNRAP. V shed 5 bases, J shed 3 bases, and the junction held 11 bases outside the gene matches. The CDR3 reads CASGPRGTGLEETQYF. In DNA form, the CDR3 reads TGTGCTAGTGGTCCAAGGGGGACAGGACTCGAAGAGACCCAGTACTTC.

This clone occurred once. The chain couples TRBV29-1 to TRBJ2-3, with a tentative D call TRBD1 (5 bases). CDR1 is SQVTM, CDR2 ANQGSEA, per germline. The CDR3 length is 13 residues. V shed 2 bases and J shed 0 bases, with 6 bases lying between them. The CDR3 is CSVESGSTDTQYF. The CDR3 DNA is TGCAGCGTTGAATCAGGGAGCACAGATACGCAGTATTTT.

CDR3 region: CASGTGRRSGANVLTF. CDR3 in DNA: TGTGCCAGCGGGACAGGGAGGCGGTCTGGGGCCAACGTCCTGACTTTC. The V gene is TRBV19, the J gene TRBJ2-6; TRBD1 matches at 9 bases. Germline V gene data show CDR1 as LNHDA and CDR2 as SQIVND (reference sequence). The V gene end was trimmed by 9 bases and the J gene end by 1 base; junction bases not matched to a gene: 7. This CDR3 is 16 amino acids long.

The sample holds one count of this clone. V is TRBV6-5 and J is TRBJ2-5; D is perhaps TRBD2 (5 bases). This CDR3 has 15 amino acids. Per the germline V gene, CDR1 is MNHEY and CDR2 is SVGAGI. V was clipped by 1 base and J by 4 bases, with 13 bases between them. The CDR3 sequence is CASSYFSPGLETQYF. Here the CDR3 DNA reads TGTGCCAGCAGTTACTTCTCTCCAGGACTAGAGACCCAGTACTTC.